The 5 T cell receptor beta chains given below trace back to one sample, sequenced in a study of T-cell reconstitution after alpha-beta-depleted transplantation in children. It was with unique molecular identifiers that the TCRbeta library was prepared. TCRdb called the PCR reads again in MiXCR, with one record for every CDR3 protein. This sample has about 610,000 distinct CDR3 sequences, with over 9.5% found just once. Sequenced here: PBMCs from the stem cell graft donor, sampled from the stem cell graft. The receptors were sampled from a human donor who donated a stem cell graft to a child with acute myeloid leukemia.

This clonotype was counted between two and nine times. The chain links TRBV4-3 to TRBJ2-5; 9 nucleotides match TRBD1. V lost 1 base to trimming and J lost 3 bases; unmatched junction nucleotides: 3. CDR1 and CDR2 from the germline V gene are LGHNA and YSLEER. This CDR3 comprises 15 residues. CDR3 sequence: CASSQGTGGEETQYF. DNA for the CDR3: TGCGCCAGCAGCCAAGGCACAGGGGGCGAAGAGACCCAGTACTTC.

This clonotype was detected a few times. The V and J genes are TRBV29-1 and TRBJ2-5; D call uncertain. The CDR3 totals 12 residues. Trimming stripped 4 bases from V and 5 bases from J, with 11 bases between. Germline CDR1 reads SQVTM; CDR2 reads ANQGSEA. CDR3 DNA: TGCAGCGTTGGGTCCTCCGGGGAGACCCAGTACTTC. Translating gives CSVGSSGETQYF.

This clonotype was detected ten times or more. The CDR3 DNA sequence: TGTGCCAGCACCTCCGTCCGTAACACTGAAGCTTTCTTT. It yields the protein CASTSVRNTEAFF. V and J are TRBV2 and TRBJ1-1; D remains ambiguous. Trimming stripped 7 bases from V and 2 bases from J, with 11 bases between. Germline V gene data show CDR1 as SNHLY and CDR2 as FYNNEI. The CDR3 is 13 amino acids.

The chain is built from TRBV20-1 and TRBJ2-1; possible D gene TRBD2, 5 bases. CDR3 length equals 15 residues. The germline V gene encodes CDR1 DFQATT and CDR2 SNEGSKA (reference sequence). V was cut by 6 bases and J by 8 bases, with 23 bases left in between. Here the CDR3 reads CSAAPGNMGYYEQFF. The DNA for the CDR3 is TGCAGTGCAGCTCCGGGGAATATGGGTTACTATGAGCAGTTCTTC.

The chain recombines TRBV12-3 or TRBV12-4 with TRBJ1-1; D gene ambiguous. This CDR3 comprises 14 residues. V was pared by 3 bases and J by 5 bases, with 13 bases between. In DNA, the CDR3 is TGTGCCAGCAGTTTTCAGGCCTCAGTGACTGAAGCTTTCTTT. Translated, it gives CASSFQASVTEAFF.